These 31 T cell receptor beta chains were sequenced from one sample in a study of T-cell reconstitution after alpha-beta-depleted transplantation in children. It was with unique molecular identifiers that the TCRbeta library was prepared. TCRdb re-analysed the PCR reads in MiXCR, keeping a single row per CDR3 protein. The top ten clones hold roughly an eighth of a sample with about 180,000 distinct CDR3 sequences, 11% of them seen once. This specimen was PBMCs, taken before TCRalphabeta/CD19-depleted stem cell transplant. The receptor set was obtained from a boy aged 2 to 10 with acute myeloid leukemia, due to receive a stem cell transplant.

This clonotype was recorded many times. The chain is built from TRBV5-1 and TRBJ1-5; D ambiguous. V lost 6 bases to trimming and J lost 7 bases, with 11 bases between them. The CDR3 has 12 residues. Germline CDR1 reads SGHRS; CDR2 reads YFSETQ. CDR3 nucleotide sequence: TGCGCCAGCACCCCCGGTCCGCAGCCCCAGCATTTT. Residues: CASTPGPQPQHF.

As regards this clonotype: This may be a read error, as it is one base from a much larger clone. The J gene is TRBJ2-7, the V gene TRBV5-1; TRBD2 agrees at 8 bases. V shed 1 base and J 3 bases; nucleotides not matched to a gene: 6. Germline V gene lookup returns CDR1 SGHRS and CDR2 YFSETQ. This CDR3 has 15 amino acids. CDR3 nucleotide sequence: TGCGCCAGCAGCTTGCGTATTAGCGGGATCTACGAGCAGTACTTC. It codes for CASSLRISGIYEQYF.

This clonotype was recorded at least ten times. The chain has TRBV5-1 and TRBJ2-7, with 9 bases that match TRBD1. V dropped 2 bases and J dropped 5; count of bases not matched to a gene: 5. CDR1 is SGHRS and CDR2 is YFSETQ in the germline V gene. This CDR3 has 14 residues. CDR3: CASSFRTGVDEQYF. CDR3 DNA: TGCGCCAGCAGCTTTAGGACAGGGGTTGACGAGCAGTACTTC.

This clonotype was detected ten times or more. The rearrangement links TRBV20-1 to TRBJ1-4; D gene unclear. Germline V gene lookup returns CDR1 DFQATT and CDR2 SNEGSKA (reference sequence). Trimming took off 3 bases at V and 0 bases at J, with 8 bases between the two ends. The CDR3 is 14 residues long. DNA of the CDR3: TGCAGTGCTAGCGCCCGGGCAACTAATGAAAAACTGTTTTTT. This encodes CSASARATNEKLFF.

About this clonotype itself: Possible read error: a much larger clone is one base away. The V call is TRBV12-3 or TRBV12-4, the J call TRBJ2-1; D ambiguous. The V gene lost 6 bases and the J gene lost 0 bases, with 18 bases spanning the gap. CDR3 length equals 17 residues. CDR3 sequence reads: CASSLPWSPYSYNEQFF. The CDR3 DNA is TGTGCCAGCAGCCTTCCGTGGTCCCCGTACTCCTACAATGAGCAGTTCTTC.

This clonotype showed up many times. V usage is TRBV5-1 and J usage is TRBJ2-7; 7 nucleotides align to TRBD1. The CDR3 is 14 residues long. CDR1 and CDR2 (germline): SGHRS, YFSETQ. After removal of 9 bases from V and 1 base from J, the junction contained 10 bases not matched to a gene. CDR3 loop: CANSGKGASYEQYV. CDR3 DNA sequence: TGCGCCAACTCCGGAAAGGGGGCGTCCTACGAGCAGTACGTC.

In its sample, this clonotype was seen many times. CDR3 in amino acids: CSAEGGESSYNEQFF. DNA for the CDR3: TGCAGTGCTGAGGGGGGTGAGAGCTCCTACAATGAGCAGTTCTTC. The rearrangement links TRBV20-1 to TRBJ2-1; the D call may be TRBD1 or TRBD2 (6 bases each). V dropped 5 bases and J dropped 0 bases, with 14 bases sitting between them. CDR1 DFQATT and CDR2 SNEGSKA come from the germline V gene (reference sequence). The CDR3 covers 15 residues.

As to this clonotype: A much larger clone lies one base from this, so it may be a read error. CDR3 nucleotide sequence: TGTGCCCGCAGCCAAGTGTTCGCAGGGATAAACGGCTACACCTTC. Its translation is CARSQVFAGINGYTF. The J gene is TRBJ1-2, the V gene TRBV3-1; tentatively, D is TRBD1 (5 bases). Germline assignment: CDR1 LGHDT and CDR2 YNNKEL (reference sequence). The CDR3 is 15 residues long.

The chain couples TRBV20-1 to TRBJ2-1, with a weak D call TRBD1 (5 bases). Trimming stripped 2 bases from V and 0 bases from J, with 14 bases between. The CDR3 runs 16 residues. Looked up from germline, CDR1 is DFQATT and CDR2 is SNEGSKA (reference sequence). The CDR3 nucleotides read TGCAGTGCTAGAACCCCCACAGGACCCTCCTACAATGAGCAGTTCTTC. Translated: CSARTPTGPSYNEQFF.

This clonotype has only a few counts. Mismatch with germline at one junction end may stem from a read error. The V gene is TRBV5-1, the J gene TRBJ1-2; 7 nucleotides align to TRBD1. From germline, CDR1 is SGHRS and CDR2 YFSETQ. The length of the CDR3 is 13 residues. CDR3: CASSLDGDRAPNF. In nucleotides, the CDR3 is TGCGCCAGCAGCTTGGATGGGGACAGAGCTCCCAACTTC.

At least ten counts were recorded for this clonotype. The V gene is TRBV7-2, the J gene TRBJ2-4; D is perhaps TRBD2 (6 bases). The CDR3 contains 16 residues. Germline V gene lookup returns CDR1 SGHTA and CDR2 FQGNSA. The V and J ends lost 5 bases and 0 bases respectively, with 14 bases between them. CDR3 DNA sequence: TGTGCCAGCAGCCCTGGGACTTACTTAGCCAAAAACATTCAGTACTTC. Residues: CASSPGTYLAKNIQYF. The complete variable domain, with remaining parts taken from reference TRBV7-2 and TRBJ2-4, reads GAGVSQSPSNKVTEKGKDVELRCDPISGHTALYWYRQSLGQGLEFLIYFQGNSAPDKSGLPSDRFSAERTGGSVSTLTIQRTQQEDSAVYLCASSPGTYLAKNIQYFGAGTRLSVL.

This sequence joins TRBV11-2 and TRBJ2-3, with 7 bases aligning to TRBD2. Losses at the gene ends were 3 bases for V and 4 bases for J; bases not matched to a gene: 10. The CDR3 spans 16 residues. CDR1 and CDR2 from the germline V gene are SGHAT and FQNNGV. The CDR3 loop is CASSFRGRVGPDTQYF. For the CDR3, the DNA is TGTGCCAGCAGCTTCCGAGGGAGGGTCGGCCCAGATACGCAGTATTTT. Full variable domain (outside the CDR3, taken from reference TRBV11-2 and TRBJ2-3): EAGVAQSPRYKIIEKRQSVAFWCNPISGHATLYWYQQILGQGPKLLIQFQNNGVVDDSQLPKDRFSAERLKGVDSTLKIQPAKLEDSAVYLCASSFRGRVGPDTQYFGPGTRLTVL.

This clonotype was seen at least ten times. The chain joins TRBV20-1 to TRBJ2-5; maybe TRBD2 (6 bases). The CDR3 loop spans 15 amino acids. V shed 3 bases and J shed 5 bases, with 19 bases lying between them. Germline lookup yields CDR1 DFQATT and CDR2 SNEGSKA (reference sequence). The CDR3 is CSASPRDLAAETQYF. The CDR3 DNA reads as TGCAGTGCTAGCCCCCGGGACTTGGCAGCGGAGACCCAGTACTTC.

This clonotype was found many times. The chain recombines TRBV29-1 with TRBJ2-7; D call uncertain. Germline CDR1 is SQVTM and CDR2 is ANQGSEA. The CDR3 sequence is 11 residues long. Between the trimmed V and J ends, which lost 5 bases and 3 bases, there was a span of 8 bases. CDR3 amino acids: CSVLESYEQYF. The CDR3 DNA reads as TGCAGCGTTTTAGAGAGCTACGAGCAGTACTTC.

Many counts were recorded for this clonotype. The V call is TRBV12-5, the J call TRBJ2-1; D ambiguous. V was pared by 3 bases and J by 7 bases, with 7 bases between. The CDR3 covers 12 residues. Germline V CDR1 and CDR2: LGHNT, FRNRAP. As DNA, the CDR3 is TGTGCTAGTGGTTTATCCAGAAATGAGCAGTTCTTC. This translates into CASGLSRNEQFF.

The CDR3 loop is CSVEGGRYNEQFF. CDR3 bases: TGCAGCGTTGAAGGGGGTCGCTACAATGAGCAGTTCTTC. The V and J genes are TRBV29-1 and TRBJ2-1; unclear D gene. Trimming removed 1 base at V and 3 bases at J, with 7 bases between. The CDR3 length is 13 residues. The germline CDR1 and CDR2 sequences are SQVTM and ANQGSEA.

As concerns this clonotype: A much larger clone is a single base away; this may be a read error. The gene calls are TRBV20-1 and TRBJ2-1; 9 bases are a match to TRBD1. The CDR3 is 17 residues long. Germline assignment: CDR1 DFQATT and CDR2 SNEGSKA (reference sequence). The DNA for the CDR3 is TGCTGTGCTAGAGACCCACTGTCGGGACAGGGATCCCATGAGCAGTTCTTC. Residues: CCARDPLSGQGSHEQFF.

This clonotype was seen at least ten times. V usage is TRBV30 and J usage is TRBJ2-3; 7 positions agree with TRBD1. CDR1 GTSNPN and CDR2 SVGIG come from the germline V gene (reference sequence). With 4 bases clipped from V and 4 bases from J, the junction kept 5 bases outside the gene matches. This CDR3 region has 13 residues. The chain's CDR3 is CAWMLRGPDTQYF. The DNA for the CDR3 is TGTGCCTGGATGTTAAGGGGGCCAGATACGCAGTATTTT.

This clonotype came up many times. This CDR3 is CSAEKTGPNTGELFF. CDR3 DNA sequence: TGCAGTGCGGAAAAGACAGGCCCCAACACCGGGGAGCTGTTTTTT. V and J are TRBV20-1 and TRBJ2-2; TRBD1 might be the D (6 bases). Germline lookup yields CDR1 DFQATT and CDR2 SNEGSKA (reference sequence). V shed 6 bases and J shed 2 bases, with 16 bases lying between them. The CDR3 spans 15 residues.

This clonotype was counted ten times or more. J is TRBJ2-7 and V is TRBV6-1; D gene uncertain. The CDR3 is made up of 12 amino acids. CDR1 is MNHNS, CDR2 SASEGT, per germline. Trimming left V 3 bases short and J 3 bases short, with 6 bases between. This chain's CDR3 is CASSEGYYEQYF. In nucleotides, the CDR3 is TGTGCCAGCAGTGAGGGATACTACGAGCAGTACTTC.

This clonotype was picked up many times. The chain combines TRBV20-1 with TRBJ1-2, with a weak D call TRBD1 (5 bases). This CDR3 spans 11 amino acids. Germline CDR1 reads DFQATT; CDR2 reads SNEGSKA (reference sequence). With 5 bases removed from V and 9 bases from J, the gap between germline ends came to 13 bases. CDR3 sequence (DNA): TGCAGTGCTGGGGGGGAACTAAGCTACACCTTC. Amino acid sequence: CSAGGELSYTF.

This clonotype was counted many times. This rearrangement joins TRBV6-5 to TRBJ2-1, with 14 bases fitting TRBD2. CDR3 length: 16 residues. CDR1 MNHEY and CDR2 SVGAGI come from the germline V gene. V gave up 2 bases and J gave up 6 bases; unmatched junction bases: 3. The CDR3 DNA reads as TGTGCCAGCAGTTACGGGACTAGCGGGGGCTCCAATGAGCAGTTCTTC. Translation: CASSYGTSGGSNEQFF.

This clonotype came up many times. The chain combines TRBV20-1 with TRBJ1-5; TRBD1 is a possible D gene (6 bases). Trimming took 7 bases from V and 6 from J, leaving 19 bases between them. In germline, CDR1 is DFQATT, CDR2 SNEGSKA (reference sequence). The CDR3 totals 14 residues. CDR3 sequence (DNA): TGCAGTGTCAAGGGATCAGGGGCTAGTCAGCCCCAGCATTTT. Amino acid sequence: CSVKGSGASQPQHF.

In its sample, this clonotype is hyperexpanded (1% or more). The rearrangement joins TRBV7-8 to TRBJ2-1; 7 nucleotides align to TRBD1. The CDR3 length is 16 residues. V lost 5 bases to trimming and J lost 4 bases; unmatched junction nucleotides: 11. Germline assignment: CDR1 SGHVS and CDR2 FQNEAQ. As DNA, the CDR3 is TGTGCCAGCAGCACCCGGGTAGGGGGCTTATACAATGAGCAGTTCTTC. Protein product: CASSTRVGGLYNEQFF.

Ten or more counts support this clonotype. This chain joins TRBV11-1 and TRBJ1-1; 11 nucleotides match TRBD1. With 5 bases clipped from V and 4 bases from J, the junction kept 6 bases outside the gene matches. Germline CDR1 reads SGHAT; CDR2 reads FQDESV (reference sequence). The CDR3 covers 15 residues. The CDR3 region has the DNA TGTGCCAGCAGCATCATGGACAGGGGGCGCACTGAAGCTTTCTTT. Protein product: CASSIMDRGRTEAFF.

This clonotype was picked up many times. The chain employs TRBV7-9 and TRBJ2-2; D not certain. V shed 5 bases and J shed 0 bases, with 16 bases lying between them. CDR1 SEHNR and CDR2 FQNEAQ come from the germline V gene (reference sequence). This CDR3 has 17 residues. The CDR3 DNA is TGTGCCAGCAGCCATCATCCGGGTAGTCCGAACACCGGGGAGCTGTTTTTT. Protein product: CASSHHPGSPNTGELFF.

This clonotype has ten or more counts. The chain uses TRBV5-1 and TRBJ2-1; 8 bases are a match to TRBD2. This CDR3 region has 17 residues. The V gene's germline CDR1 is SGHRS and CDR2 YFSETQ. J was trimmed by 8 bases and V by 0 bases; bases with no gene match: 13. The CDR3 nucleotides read TGCGCCAGCAGCTTGGCGCTCGGCGGGAGGATTCCATATGAGCAGTTCTTC. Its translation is CASSLALGGRIPYEQFF.

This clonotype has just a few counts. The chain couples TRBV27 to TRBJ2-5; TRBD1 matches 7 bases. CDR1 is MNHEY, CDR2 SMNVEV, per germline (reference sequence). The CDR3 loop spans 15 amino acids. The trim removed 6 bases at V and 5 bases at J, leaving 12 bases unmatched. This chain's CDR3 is CASRAGHRGQETQYF. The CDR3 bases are TGTGCCAGCAGGGCCGGACACAGGGGTCAGGAGACCCAGTACTTC.

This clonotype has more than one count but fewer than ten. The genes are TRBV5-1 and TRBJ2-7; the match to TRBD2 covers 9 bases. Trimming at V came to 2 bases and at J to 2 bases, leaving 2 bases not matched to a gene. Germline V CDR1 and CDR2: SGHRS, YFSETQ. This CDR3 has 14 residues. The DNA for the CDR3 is TGCGCCAGCAGCTTCTTAGCGGGAGCCTACGAGCAGTACTTC. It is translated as CASSFLAGAYEQYF.

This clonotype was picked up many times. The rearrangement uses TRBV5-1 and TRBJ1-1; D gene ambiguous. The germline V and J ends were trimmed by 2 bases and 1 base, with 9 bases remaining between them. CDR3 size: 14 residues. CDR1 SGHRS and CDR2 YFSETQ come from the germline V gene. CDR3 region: CASSFIGENTEAFF. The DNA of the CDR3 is TGCGCCAGCAGCTTTATCGGGGAGAACACTGAAGCTTTCTTT.

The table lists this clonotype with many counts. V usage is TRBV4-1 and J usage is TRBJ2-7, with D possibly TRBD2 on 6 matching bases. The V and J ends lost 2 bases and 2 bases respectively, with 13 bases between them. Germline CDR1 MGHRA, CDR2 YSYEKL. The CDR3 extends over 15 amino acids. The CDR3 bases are TGCGCCAGCAGCCAACCGGCGGGGCCTACCTACGAGCAGTACTTC. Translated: CASSQPAGPTYEQYF.